The 27 T cell receptor beta chains below come from one sample, sequenced in a study of shared T cell receptors in the human thymus. The data were produced by immunoSEQ multiplex PCR, yet TCRdb's version contains in-frame clones alone and is incomplete. The sample yields hundreds of thousands of clones, roughly 90% seen once. The same sample was also studied in work on human thymus T cells.

Sequencing input: thymocytes. These TCRs come from a boy younger than two with a congenital heart defect.

The chain is built from TRBV11-2 and TRBJ2-3, with TRBD1 identical over 7 bases. The CDR3 spans 16 residues. CDR1 and CDR2 from the germline V gene are SGHAT and FQNNGV. J gave up 1 base and V 4 bases, and 8 bases lay outside the gene matches. The CDR3 bases are TGTGCCAGCAGCTGCCCCCGGGACAGCGGCACAGATACGCAGTATTTT. The encoded protein is CASSCPRDSGTDTQYF.

The genes are TRBV20-1 and TRBJ2-1, with 7 bases lining up with TRBD2. The CDR3 extends over 11 amino acids. The J segment lost 7 bases and the V segment lost 5 bases, leaving 2 bases of the junction unmatched. CDR1 is DFQATT and CDR2 is SNEGSKA in the germline V gene (reference sequence). CDR3 DNA sequence: TGCAGTGCTTGGGGGGGGAATGAGCAGTTCTTC. This gives the protein CSAWGGNEQFF.

The chain recombines TRBV4-1 with TRBJ2-2, with 8 bases aligning to TRBD2. V lost 0 bases, J lost 4 bases, and 19 bases stayed unmatched. The CDR3 contains 21 residues. Germline CDR1 is MGHRA and CDR2 is YSYEKL. CDR3 in amino acids: CASSQDPASGYQVGRTGELFF. For the CDR3, the DNA is TGCGCCAGCAGCCAAGATCCGGCTAGCGGGTACCAGGTGGGGCGCACCGGGGAGCTGTTTTTT.

The V and J genes are TRBV7-8 and TRBJ1-4, with 9 bases matching TRBD1. This CDR3 comprises 17 residues. Trimming cost V 5 bases and J 3 bases; bases outside gene matches: 10. From germline, CDR1 is SGHVS and CDR2 FQNEAQ. CDR3 coding DNA: TGTGCCAGCAGCACCCGACAGGGGGATCTCCCTAATGAAAAACTGTTTTTT. It translates to CASSTRQGDLPNEKLFF.

The V and J genes are TRBV2 and TRBJ2-1; 14 bases align to TRBD2. The J segment lost 5 bases and the V segment lost 6 bases, leaving 6 bases of the junction unmatched. The CDR3 is 16 residues long. The V gene's germline CDR1 is SNHLY and CDR2 FYNNEI. Written as DNA, the CDR3 is TGTGCCAGCAGGGGGACTAGCGGGAGAGGGGACAATGAGCAGTTCTTC. Its protein is CASRGTSGRGDNEQFF.

This rearrangement joins TRBV10-3 to TRBJ1-3; no clear D. Trimming took off 9 bases at V and 0 bases at J, with 12 bases between the two ends. Looked up from germline, CDR1 is ENHRY and CDR2 is SYGVKD. The CDR3 is 14 amino acids. DNA for the CDR3: TGTGCCATTCAACAAAACTACTCTGGAAACACCATATATTTT. Protein product: CAIQQNYSGNTIYF.

With regard to this clone: This same CDR3 is encoded by further DNA sequences in the sample. The chain couples TRBV27 to TRBJ2-7; 13 bases align to TRBD2. Germline-derived CDR1 and CDR2 are MNHEY and SMNVEV (reference sequence). CDR3 length equals 15 residues. Unmatched junction bases numbered 4, after V lost 6 bases and J lost 2 bases. The CDR3: CASSLTSGRAYEQYF. In DNA form, the CDR3 reads TGTGCCAGCAGCCTAACTAGCGGGAGGGCCTACGAGCAGTACTTC.

This rearrangement joins TRBV2 to TRBJ2-7, with a tentative D call TRBD2 (6 bases). V was trimmed by 2 bases and J by 1 base, leaving 15 bases between them. The CDR3 covers 16 residues. Germline assignment: CDR1 SNHLY and CDR2 FYNNEI. The CDR3 here is CASSEPMEGYSYEQYF. The CDR3 nucleotides are TGTGCCAGCAGTGAACCCATGGAGGGGTATTCCTACGAGCAGTACTTC.

As concerns this clone: Distinct nucleotide sequences in the sample also encode this CDR3. The rearrangement joins TRBV14 to TRBJ2-7, with D tentatively TRBD1 (6 bases). Germline CDR1 reads SGHDN; CDR2 reads FVKESK. Between the trimmed V and J ends, which lost 1 base and 2 bases, there was a span of 9 bases. CDR3 length: 14 amino acids. The DNA of the CDR3 is TGTGCCAGCAGCCAAGGACAGGCGACCTACGAGCAGTACTTC. Protein product: CASSQGQATYEQYF.

This clone was seen a few times. The chain joins TRBV21-1 to TRBJ2-3; the D call of TRBD2 is as the table states it, not checked on the DNA. TRBV21-1 represents a pseudogene. The CDR3 consists of 11 residues. CDR3 DNA: TGTGCCAGCATCGGACTAGATGCGCAGTATTTT. This encodes CASIGLDAQYF.

This rearrangement joins TRBV7-2 to TRBJ2-3; TRBD2 is a possible D gene (5 bases). Deletions cut 4 bases from V and 4 bases from J, with 9 bases between. The CDR3 spans 13 residues. Germline V CDR1 and CDR2: SGHTA, FQGNSA. The CDR3 spells CASSYSAADTQYF. Written as DNA, the CDR3 is TGTGCCAGCAGCTATAGCGCGGCAGATACGCAGTATTTT.

V is TRBV14 and J is TRBJ2-3; the match to TRBD2 covers 13 bases. Trimming at V came to 6 bases and at J to 7 bases, leaving 10 bases not matched to a gene. The germline V gene encodes CDR1 SGHDN and CDR2 FVKESK. The CDR3 runs 16 residues. The CDR3: CASSPKGLAGTNTQYF. DNA for the CDR3: TGTGCCAGCAGTCCTAAGGGACTAGCGGGAACAAATACGCAGTATTTT. Based on the CDR3 plus reference TRBV14 and TRBJ2-3, the full variable domain is EAGVTQFPSHSVIEKGQTVTLRCDPISGHDNLYWYRRVMGKEIKFLLHFVKESKQDESGMPNNRFLAERTGGTYSTLKVQPAELEDSGVYFCASSPKGLAGTNTQYFGPGTRLTVL.

This clone was seen just once. CDR3 residues: CASSSDSLGYEQYF. CDR3 coding DNA: TGTGCCAGCAGCTCCGACAGTCTAGGATACGAGCAGTACTTC. The chain uses TRBV7-9 and TRBJ2-7, with a weak D call TRBD1 (5 bases). This CDR3 has 14 amino acids. Germline V gene sequence: CDR1 SEHNR, CDR2 FQNEAQ (reference sequence). V lost 4 bases and J 4 bases, leaving 14 bases between the germline ends.

This chain uses TRBV4-2 with TRBJ1-2; TRBD1 matches at 8 bases. CDR1 LGHNA and CDR2 YNFKEQ come from the germline V gene. CDR3 length: 15 amino acids. V lost 5 bases to trimming and J lost 4 bases; unmatched junction nucleotides: 9. This chain's CDR3 is CASSARQGSIYGYTF. DNA for the CDR3: TGTGCCAGCAGCGCCCGACAGGGGTCTATCTATGGCTACACCTTC.

The V call is TRBV4-3, the J call TRBJ1-3; possibly TRBD1 for D (5 bases). CDR3 length equals 15 residues. Germline CDR1 LGHNA, CDR2 YSLEER. The germline V and J ends were trimmed by 1 base and 7 bases, with 14 bases remaining between them. As DNA, the CDR3 is TGCGCCAGCAGCCAAGGGGTAGGGGCATGGAACACCATATATTTT. Its translation: CASSQGVGAWNTIYF.

This clone was seen once. The genes are TRBV14 and TRBJ1-1; no clear D gene. Germline CDR1 reads SGHDN; CDR2 reads FVKESK. CDR3 length: 15 amino acids. V was trimmed by 4 bases and J by 5 bases, leaving 17 bases between them. The CDR3 bases are TGTGCCAGCAGCCCCCCGCCCGAACCGGGGACTGAAGCTTTCTTT. This gives the protein CASSPPPEPGTEAFF.

This rearrangement joins TRBV4-1 to TRBJ2-2; no clear D gene. The length of the CDR3 is 13 residues. V lost 4 bases, J lost 5 bases, and 8 bases lay in between. Germline V gene data show CDR1 as MGHRA and CDR2 as YSYEKL. CDR3 coding DNA: TGCGCCAGCAGCCCTGGAGATACCGGGGAGCTGTTTTTT. Its translation: CASSPGDTGELFF.

This clone has a single count. CDR3 residues: CASSLTSGGADEQFF. The CDR3 region has the DNA TGTGCCAGCAGCCTGACTAGCGGGGGGGCCGATGAGCAGTTCTTC. V gene TRBV6-6 combines with J gene TRBJ2-1; 14 nucleotides agree with TRBD2. The V gene end was trimmed by 6 bases and the J gene end by 8 bases; junction bases not matched to a gene: 6. Germline V gene sequence: CDR1 MNHNY, CDR2 SVGAGI (reference sequence). There are 15 residues in the CDR3.

This clone was seen more than once but under ten times. The rearrangement links TRBV19 to TRBJ2-1, with TRBD2 matching 14 bases. This CDR3 is 18 amino acids long. Germline trimming cut 6 bases from V and 5 bases from J; bases unmatched to any gene: 12. Germline V gives CDR1 LNHDA, CDR2 SQIVND (reference sequence). CDR3 protein: CASSPIPGTSGSHNEQFF. The CDR3 coding sequence is TGTGCCAGTAGCCCAATTCCCGGGACTAGCGGGAGCCACAATGAGCAGTTCTTC.

The CDR3 coding sequence is TGTGCCAGCTCACCACCGAGGGGGACTAGCGCTACCTACGAGCAGTACTTC. It encodes CASSPPRGTSATYEQYF. The gene calls are TRBV18 and TRBJ2-7; 10 bases agree with TRBD2. The CDR3 sequence is 17 residues long. Germline V gene data show CDR1 as KGHSH and CDR2 as LQKENI. J gave up 2 bases and V 0 bases, and 7 bases lay outside the gene matches.

CDR3 nucleotide sequence: TGTGCCAGCAGTCCCCCCAGCTCCTACGAGCAGTACTTC. It yields the protein CASSPPSSYEQYF. This chain connects TRBV27 to TRBJ2-7, with D unresolved. The germline V and J ends were trimmed by 5 bases and 0 bases, with 8 bases remaining between them. Germline lookup yields CDR1 MNHEY and CDR2 SMNVEV (reference sequence). This CDR3 has 13 residues.

Only one count was recorded for this clone. The chain recombines TRBV28 with TRBJ2-7; 8 bases are a match to TRBD1. Trimming cost V 5 bases and J 4 bases; bases outside gene matches: 10. There are 15 residues in the CDR3. The V gene's germline CDR1 is MDHEN and CDR2 SYDVKM. The CDR3 sequence: CASSPGRTGLYEQYF. In DNA, the CDR3 is TGTGCCAGCAGTCCAGGGAGGACAGGGCTTTACGAGCAGTACTTC.

The CDR3 region has the DNA TGTGCCAGCAGCGGACAGGGGGTAGGTCAGCCCCAGCATTTT. Amino acids: CASSGQGVGQPQHF. This chain uses TRBV27 with TRBJ1-5; 10 bases line up with TRBD1. The CDR3 is 14 amino acids. J lost 6 bases, V lost 6 bases, and 5 bases had no gene match. Per germline, CDR1 MNHEY and CDR2 SMNVEV (reference sequence).

The chain combines TRBV13 with TRBJ2-7, with 11 bases that match TRBD1. The CDR3 is 15 residues long. Germline lookup yields CDR1 PRHDT and CDR2 FYEKMQ (reference sequence). V trimming: 5 bases; J trimming: 3 bases; junction bases outside the gene matches: 6. Written as DNA, the CDR3 is TGTGCCAGCAGCCGCCGGGACAGGGGGATCTACGAGCAGTACTTC. Residues: CASSRRDRGIYEQYF.

The chain uses TRBV28 and TRBJ2-7, with D perhaps TRBD1 (6 bases). The CDR3 has 15 amino acids. V was shortened by 5 bases and J by 3 bases, with 17 bases between the two germline ends. Germline CDR1 and CDR2: MDHEN and SYDVKM. The CDR3 DNA reads as TGTGCCAGCAGTCCCACCGGGACACTCGTCTACGAGCAGTACTTC. It yields the protein CASSPTGTLVYEQYF.

The rearrangement joins TRBV19 to TRBJ1-5, with TRBD1 matching over 11 bases. This CDR3 spans 15 amino acids. The V segment lost 10 bases and the J segment 6 bases; nucleotides outside the gene matches: 11. CDR1 and CDR2 (germline): LNHDA, SQIVND (reference sequence). CDR3 in DNA: TGTGCCACCACCGAGGGACAGGGGGGAGGTCAGCCCCAGCATTTT. Protein sequence: CATTEGQGGGQPQHF.

This sequence joins TRBV7-2 and TRBJ2-3, with 7 bases lining up with TRBD1. This CDR3 region has 13 residues. Germline assignment: CDR1 SGHTA and CDR2 FQGNSA. The junction had 6 bases not matched to a gene; V was cut back by 6 bases and J by 6 bases. The CDR3 nucleotides read TGTGCCAGCAGTCCGACAGGGTATGATACGCAGTATTTT. This encodes CASSPTGYDTQYF. Using reference TRBV7-2 and TRBJ2-3 for the parts outside the CDR3, the full variable domain is GAGVSQSPSNKVTEKGKDVELRCDPISGHTALYWYRQSLGQGLEFLIYFQGNSAPDKSGLPSDRFSAERTGGSVSTLTIQRTQQEDSAVYLCASSPTGYDTQYFGPGTRLTVL.